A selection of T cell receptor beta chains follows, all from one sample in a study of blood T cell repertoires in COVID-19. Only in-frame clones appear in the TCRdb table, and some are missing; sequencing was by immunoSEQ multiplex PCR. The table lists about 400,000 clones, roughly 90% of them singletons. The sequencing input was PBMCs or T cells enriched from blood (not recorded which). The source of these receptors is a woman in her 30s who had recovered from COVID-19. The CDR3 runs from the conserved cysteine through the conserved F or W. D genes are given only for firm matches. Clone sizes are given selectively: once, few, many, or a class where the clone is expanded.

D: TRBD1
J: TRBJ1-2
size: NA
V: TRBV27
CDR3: CASRRRDRAYGYTF
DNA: TGTGCCAGCAGGAGGAGGGACAGGGCCTACGGCTACACCTTC

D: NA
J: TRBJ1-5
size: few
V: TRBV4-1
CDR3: CASSPGQAGMDQPQHF
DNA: TGCGCCAGCAGCCCGGGACAAGCAGGGATGGATCAGCCCCAGCATTTT

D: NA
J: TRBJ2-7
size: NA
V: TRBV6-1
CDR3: CASSEWRHYEQYF
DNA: TGTGCCAGCAGTGAATGGCGGCACTACGAGCAGTACTTC

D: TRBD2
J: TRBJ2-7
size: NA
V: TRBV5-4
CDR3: CASRSGTSGPYEQYF
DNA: TGTGCCAGCAGGTCCGGGACTAGCGGCCCCTACGAGCAGTACTTC

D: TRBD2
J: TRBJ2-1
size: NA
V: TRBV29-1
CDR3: CSVDVAGGNEQFF
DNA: TGCAGCGTTGATGTAGCGGGAGGAAATGAGCAGTTCTTC

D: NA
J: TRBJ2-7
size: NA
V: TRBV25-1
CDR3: CASGKAGWGVQQYF
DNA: TGTGCCAGCGGAAAGGCAGGGTGGGGGGTACAGCAGTACTTC

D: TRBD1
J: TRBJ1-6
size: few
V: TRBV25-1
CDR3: CAGTGASSYNSPLHF
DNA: TGTGCCGGGACAGGGGCCTCCTCCTATAATTCACCCCTCCACTTT

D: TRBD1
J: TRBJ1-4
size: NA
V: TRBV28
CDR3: CAGQGGGTNEKLFF
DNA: TGTGCCGGACAGGGTGGAGGAACTAATGAAAAACTGTTTTTT

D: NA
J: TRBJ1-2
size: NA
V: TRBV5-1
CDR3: CASSSDSAYGYTF
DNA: TGCGCCAGCAGCTCCGACAGTGCCTATGGCTACACCTTC

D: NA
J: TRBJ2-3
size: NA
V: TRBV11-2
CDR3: CASSLEQRDTQYF
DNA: TGTGCCAGCAGCTTAGAACAGAGAGATACGCAGTATTTT

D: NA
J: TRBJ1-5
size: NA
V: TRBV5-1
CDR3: CASSLDPNQPQHF
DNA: TGCGCCAGCAGCTTGGATCCGAATCAGCCCCAGCATTTT

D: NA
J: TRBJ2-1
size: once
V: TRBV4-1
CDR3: CASSQEVQSGVGEQFF
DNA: TGCGCCAGCAGCCAAGAAGTCCAAAGTGGAGTGGGTGAGCAGTTCTTC

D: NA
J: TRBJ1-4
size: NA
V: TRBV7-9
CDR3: CASSRGTQANEKLFF
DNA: TGTGCCAGCAGCAGAGGGACACAAGCAAATGAAAAACTGTTTTTT

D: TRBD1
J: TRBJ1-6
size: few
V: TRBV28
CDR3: CASTLQGVQNSPLHF
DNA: TGTGCCAGCACCTTACAGGGGGTTCAGAATTCACCCCTCCACTTT

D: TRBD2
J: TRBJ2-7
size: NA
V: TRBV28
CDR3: CASSLVAGDLSYEQYF
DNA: TGTGCCAGCAGTTTGGTAGCGGGAGACTTATCCTACGAGCAGTACTTC

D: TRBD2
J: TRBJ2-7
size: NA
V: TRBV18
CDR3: CASSPPGGLGSYEQYF
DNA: TGTGCCAGCTCACCACCGGGAGGACTAGGATCCTACGAGCAGTACTTC

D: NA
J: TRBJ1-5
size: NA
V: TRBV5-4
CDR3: CASSLLPGGNQPQHF
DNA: TGTGCCAGCAGCCTGCTCCCGGGTGGGAATCAGCCCCAGCATTTT

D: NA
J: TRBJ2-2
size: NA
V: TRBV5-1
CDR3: CASSTGTPNTGELFF
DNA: TGCGCCAGCAGCACCGGGACACCGAACACCGGGGAGCTGTTTTTT

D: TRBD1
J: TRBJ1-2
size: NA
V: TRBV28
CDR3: CASSQGAGYTF
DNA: TGTGCCAGCAGTCAGGGGGCTGGCTACACCTTC

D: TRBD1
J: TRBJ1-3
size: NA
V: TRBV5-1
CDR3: CASSPGTGVPGNTIYF
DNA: TGCGCCAGCAGCCCAGGGACAGGGGTCCCCGGAAACACCATATATTTT

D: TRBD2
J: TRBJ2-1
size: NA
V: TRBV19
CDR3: CASSIVAQIGGLAFF
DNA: TGTGCCAGTAGTATAGTTGCGCAGATCGGGGGACTAGCATTCTTC

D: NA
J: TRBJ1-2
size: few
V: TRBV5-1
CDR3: CASSLGAGYTF
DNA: TGCGCCAGCAGCTTGGGGGCAGGCTACACCTTC

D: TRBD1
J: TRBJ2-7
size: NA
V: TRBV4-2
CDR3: CASSQDPPAPPDRDYEQYF
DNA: TGTGCCAGCAGCCAAGATCCCCCCGCCCCGCCCGACAGGGACTACGAGCAGTACTTC

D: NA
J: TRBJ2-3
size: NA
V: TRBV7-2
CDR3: CASSPLDTQYF
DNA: TGTGCCAGCAGCCCCCTCGATACGCAGTATTTT

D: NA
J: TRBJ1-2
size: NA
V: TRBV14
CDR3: CASSQDLGSPYGYTF
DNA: TGTGCCAGCAGCCAAGATTTGGGCTCACCCTATGGCTACACCTTC

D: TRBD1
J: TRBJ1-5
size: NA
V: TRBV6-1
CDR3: CASSDQQGASNQPQHF
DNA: TGTGCCAGCAGTGACCAACAGGGGGCGAGCAATCAGCCCCAGCATTTT

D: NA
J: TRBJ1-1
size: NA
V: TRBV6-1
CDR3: CASSEIRAGGRVAFF
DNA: TGTGCCAGCAGTGAAATCCGGGCGGGGGGGCGCGTAGCTTTCTTT

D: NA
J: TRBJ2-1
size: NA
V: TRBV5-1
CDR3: CASSPTTDSYNEQFF
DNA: TGCGCCAGCAGCCCTACAACTGACAGTTACAATGAGCAGTTCTTC

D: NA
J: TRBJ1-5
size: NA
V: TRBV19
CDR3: CASSLAGSQPQHF
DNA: TGTGCCAGTAGTCTGGCGGGGAGCCAGCCCCAGCATTTT

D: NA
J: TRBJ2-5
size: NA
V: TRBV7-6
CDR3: CASSLGTVLQETQYF
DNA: TGTGCCAGCAGCTTAGGTACAGTGCTACAAGAGACCCAGTACTTC

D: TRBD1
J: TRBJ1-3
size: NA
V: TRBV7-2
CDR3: CASSLRGQGGNTIYF
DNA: TGTGCCAGCAGCTTGAGGGGGCAAGGAGGAAACACCATATATTTT

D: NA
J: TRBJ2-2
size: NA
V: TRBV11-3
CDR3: CASSLGFGQNTGELFF
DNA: TGTGCCAGCAGCTTAGGTTTCGGACAGAACACCGGGGAGCTGTTTTTT

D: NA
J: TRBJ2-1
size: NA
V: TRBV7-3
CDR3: CASSLKLSRSYNEQFF
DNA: TGTGCCAGCAGCTTAAAACTTAGCCGATCCTACAATGAGCAGTTCTTC

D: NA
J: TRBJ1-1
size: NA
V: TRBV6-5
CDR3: CASRFRVYTEAFF
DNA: TGTGCCAGCAGATTCAGGGTCTACACTGAAGCTTTCTTT

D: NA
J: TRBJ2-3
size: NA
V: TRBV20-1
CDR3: CSAYTDTQYF
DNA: TGCAGTGCTTACACAGATACGCAGTATTTT

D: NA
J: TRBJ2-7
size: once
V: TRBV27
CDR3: CASSELTHLSLYEQYF
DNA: TGTGCCAGCAGTGAACTGACACACCTTTCCCTGTACGAGCAGTACTTC

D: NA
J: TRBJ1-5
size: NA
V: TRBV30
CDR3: CAWSVPAGGNQPQHF
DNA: TGTGCCTGGAGTGTACCGGCAGGGGGCAATCAGCCCCAGCATTTT

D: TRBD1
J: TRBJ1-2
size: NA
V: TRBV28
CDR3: CATSTIGDRVSGYTF
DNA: TGTGCCACCTCGACAATAGGGGACAGGGTCAGCGGCTACACCTTC

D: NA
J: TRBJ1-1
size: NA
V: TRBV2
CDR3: CASSEIRQANTEAFF
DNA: TGTGCCAGCAGTGAGATTAGACAGGCGAACACTGAAGCTTTCTTT

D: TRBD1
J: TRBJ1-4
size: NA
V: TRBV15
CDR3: CATSRGTGGNEKLFF
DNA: TGTGCCACCAGCAGAGGGACAGGGGGTAATGAAAAACTGTTTTTT

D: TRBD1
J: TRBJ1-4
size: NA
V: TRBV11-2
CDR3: CASSATGGPNEKLFF
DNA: TGTGCCAGCAGCGCAACAGGGGGACCCAATGAAAAACTGTTTTTT

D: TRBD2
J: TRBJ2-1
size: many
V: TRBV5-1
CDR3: CASSSPTSGRASVEQFF
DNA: TGCGCCAGCAGCTCACCTACTAGCGGGAGGGCCTCGGTTGAGCAGTTCTTC

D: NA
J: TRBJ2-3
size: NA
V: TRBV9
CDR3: CASSVGPQQYF
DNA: TGTGCCAGCAGCGTGGGGCCACAACAGTATTTT

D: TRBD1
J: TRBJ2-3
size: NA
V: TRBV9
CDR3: CASSLGTAVSSTDTQYF
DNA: TGTGCCAGCAGCCTCGGGACAGCCGTATCTAGCACAGATACGCAGTATTTT

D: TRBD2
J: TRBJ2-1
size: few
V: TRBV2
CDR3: CASSELAGSYNEQFF
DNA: TGTGCCAGCAGTGAACTAGCGGGCTCCTACAATGAGCAGTTCTTC

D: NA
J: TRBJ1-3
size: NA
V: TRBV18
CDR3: CASSPVQGSGNTIYF
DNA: TGTGCCAGCTCACCTGTTCAGGGATCCGGAAACACCATATATTTT

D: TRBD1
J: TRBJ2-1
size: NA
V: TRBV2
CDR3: CASSDDRVGNEQFF
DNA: TGTGCCAGCAGTGACGACAGGGTGGGCAATGAGCAGTTCTTC

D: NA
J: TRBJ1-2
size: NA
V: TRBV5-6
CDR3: CASSLVTANYGYTF
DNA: TGTGCCAGCAGCTTAGTAACAGCAAACTATGGCTACACCTTC

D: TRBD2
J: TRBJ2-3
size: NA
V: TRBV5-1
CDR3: CASSLAGLALDTQYF
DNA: TGCGCCAGCAGCTTGGCTGGACTAGCTCTTGATACGCAGTATTTT

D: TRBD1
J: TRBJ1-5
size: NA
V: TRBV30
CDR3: CAWSDRGPQHF
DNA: TGTGCCTGGAGTGACAGGGGTCCCCAGCATTTT

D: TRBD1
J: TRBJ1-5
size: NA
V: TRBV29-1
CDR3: CSVTTGVQQPQHF
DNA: TGCAGCGTTACAACAGGGGTGCAACAGCCCCAGCATTTT

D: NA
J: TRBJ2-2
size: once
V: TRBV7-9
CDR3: CASSLGAGSLPGELFF
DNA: TGTGCCAGCAGCTTAGGAGCCGGGAGCTTGCCCGGGGAGCTGTTTTTT

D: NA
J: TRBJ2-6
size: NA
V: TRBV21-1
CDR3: CASSTPYVRAGTGANVLTF
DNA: TGTGCCAGCAGCACCCCCTACGTGCGAGCGGGAACTGGGGCCAACGTCCTGACTTTC

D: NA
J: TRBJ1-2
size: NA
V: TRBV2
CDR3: CASRGTSYGYTF
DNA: TGTGCCAGCAGGGGGACAAGCTATGGCTACACCTTC

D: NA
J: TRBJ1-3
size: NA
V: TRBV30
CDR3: CAWSDLSTGSGNTIYF
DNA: TGTGCCTGGAGCGACCTCTCGACAGGCTCTGGAAACACCATATATTTT

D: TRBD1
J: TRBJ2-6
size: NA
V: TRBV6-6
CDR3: CASSRGNSGGASGANVLTF
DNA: TGTGCCAGCAGCCGAGGGAATTCAGGGGGCGCATCTGGGGCCAACGTCCTGACTTTC

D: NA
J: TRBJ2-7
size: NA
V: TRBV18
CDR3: CASSETGSSYEQYF
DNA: TGTGCCAGCTCGGAAACCGGGAGCTCCTACGAGCAGTACTTC

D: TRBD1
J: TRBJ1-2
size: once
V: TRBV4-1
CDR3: CASSQDTGGNYGYTF
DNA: TGCGCCAGCAGCCAAGATACAGGGGGCAACTATGGCTACACCTTC

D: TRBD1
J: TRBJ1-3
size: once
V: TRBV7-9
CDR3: CASSRGIQGFGNTIYF
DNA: TGTGCCAGCAGCCGCGGAATACAGGGGTTTGGAAACACCATATATTTT

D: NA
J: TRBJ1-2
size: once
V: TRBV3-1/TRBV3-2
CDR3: CASSSGGARGYTF
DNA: TGTGCCAGCTCCTCGGGGGGGGCGAGGGGCTACACCTTC